This record concerns one T cell receptor beta chain sequence. The entry originates in a study of blood T cell repertoires in COVID-19. Study summary: Samples representing acute and convalescent COVID-19 were sourced from the United States, Italy and Spain. The cDNA or gDNA used as material had been derived from T cells, B-cell-depleted T cells, or PBMCs.

In the original workflow: Amplifying reference gene primers gave estimates of nucleated cell counts. Sequencing used immunoSEQ multiplex PCR; TCRdb keeps in-frame clones, though not all of them. That table is the source of V, J and clone size, and D and trimming were worked out from the DNA. The table records about 250,000 clones, 83% of them present only once. The CDR3 has 16 amino acids. Per germline, CDR1 SNHLY and CDR2 FYNNEI. V shed 7 bases, J shed 1 base, and the junction held 9 bases outside the gene matches. This rearrangement joins TRBV2 to TRBJ2-3; TRBD2 agrees at 9 bases. This TCR was sampled from a human donor in a cohort sampled during active COVID-19. Sequenced: peripheral blood. The DNA for the CDR3 is TGTGCCAGCACCCGAGAGGTAGCGGGGGGCACAGATACGCAGTATTTT. It specifies CASTREVAGGTDTQYF.